Listed below are T cell receptor beta chains from one sample, sequenced in a study of regulatory T cells in long-lasting Graves disease. MiXCR, run by TCRdb on the multiplex PCR reads, gives a single entry per CDR3 protein. The sample lists 300,000 to 350,000 distinct CDR3 sequences; about 18% were seen once. Source: peripheral blood mononuclear cells (PBMCs), taken when the disease was refractory, from a patient treated with antithyroid drugs. All receptors derive from a female donor with Graves disease. Each CDR3 is given with its conserved first and last residue. A D gene is named only where the DNA matches it firmly. Where a row states a size, it is once, few, many or the class of an expanded clone; other rows omit it.

J gene: TRBJ2-5; clone size: few; V gene: TRBV29-1; D gene: .; CDR3 DNA: TGCAGCGTTCTCCCTAGCTCGGAGACCCAGTACTTC; CDR3 protein: CSVLPSSETQYF
J gene: TRBJ2-2; clone size: .; V gene: TRBV5-1; D gene: .; CDR3 DNA: TGCGCCAGTACCTCCGGGCAGGGGGGAGCCGGGGAGCTGTTTTTT; CDR3 protein: CASTSGQGGAGELFF
J gene: TRBJ2-7; clone size: few; V gene: TRBV5-1; D gene: .; CDR3 DNA: TGCGCCAGCAGCGTATCCGAGGGGACCTACGAGCAGTACTTC; CDR3 protein: CASSVSEGTYEQYF
J gene: TRBJ2-3; clone size: .; V gene: TRBV11-2; D gene: TRBD2; CDR3 DNA: TGTGCCAGCAGCTTATGGGCTAGCGGGGGTGCAGATACGCAGTATTTT; CDR3 protein: CASSLWASGGADTQYF
J gene: TRBJ2-7; clone size: .; V gene: TRBV4-1; D gene: .; CDR3 DNA: TGCGCCAGCAGCCAAGAAAACGGGGGCGGCTACGAGCAGTACTTC; CDR3 protein: CASSQENGGGYEQYF
J gene: TRBJ1-5; clone size: few; V gene: TRBV6-2/TRBV6-3; D gene: .; CDR3 DNA: TGTGCCAGCAGTTACTCTCGGCTAACAGGTGGGATTAATCAGCCCCAGCATTTT; CDR3 protein: CASSYSRLTGGINQPQHF
J gene: TRBJ2-7; clone size: many; V gene: TRBV3-1; D gene: TRBD1; CDR3 DNA: TGTGCCAGCAGCCAAACAGGGGGGATATACGAGCAGTACTTC; CDR3 protein: CASSQTGGIYEQYF
J gene: TRBJ1-5; clone size: many; V gene: TRBV27; D gene: .; CDR3 DNA: TGTGCCAGCAGTTTATCTCCCTACAGGGTTCAGCCCCAGCATTTT; CDR3 protein: CASSLSPYRVQPQHF
J gene: TRBJ1-5; clone size: .; V gene: TRBV2; D gene: TRBD1; CDR3 DNA: TGTGCCAGCAGTGATCTGGACAGGGTTTTCCCACGGATCAGTCAGCCCCAGCATTTT; CDR3 protein: CASSDLDRVFPRISQPQHF
J gene: TRBJ2-6; clone size: few; V gene: TRBV30; D gene: TRBD1; CDR3 DNA: TGTGCCTGGTGGACAGGGGCCTCTGGGGCCAACGTCCTGACTTTC; CDR3 protein: CAWWTGASGANVLTF
J gene: TRBJ2-7; clone size: few; V gene: TRBV3-1; D gene: TRBD2; CDR3 DNA: TGTGCCAGCAGCCAAGGAGCGGGATCTTACTTC; CDR3 protein: CASSQGAGSYF
J gene: TRBJ2-7; clone size: .; V gene: TRBV5-1; D gene: .; CDR3 DNA: TGCGCCAGCAGCGCGGGACAGTTAGCCTACGAGCAGTACTTC; CDR3 protein: CASSAGQLAYEQYF
J gene: TRBJ1-1; clone size: many; V gene: TRBV28; D gene: TRBD1; CDR3 DNA: TGTGCCAGCCGGGACAGGGAGGGCACTGAAGCTTTCTTT; CDR3 protein: CASRDREGTEAFF
J gene: TRBJ1-2; clone size: many; V gene: TRBV28; D gene: .; CDR3 DNA: TGTGCCAGCAGTTTATCCCGGACAGTATCCTATGGCTACACCTTC; CDR3 protein: CASSLSRTVSYGYTF
J gene: TRBJ2-1; clone size: .; V gene: TRBV29-1; D gene: .; CDR3 DNA: TGCAGCGTCGTTTCCACTTACAATGAGCAGTTCTTC; CDR3 protein: CSVVSTYNEQFF
J gene: TRBJ1-6; clone size: many; V gene: TRBV6-1; D gene: .; CDR3 DNA: TGTGCCAGCAGCGGTCACCTGAATTCACCCCTCCACTTT; CDR3 protein: CASSGHLNSPLHF
J gene: TRBJ2-5; clone size: many; V gene: TRBV6-1; D gene: TRBD1; CDR3 DNA: TGTGCCAGCAGTGGACAGGGGGCTCGGGAGACCCAGTACTTC; CDR3 protein: CASSGQGARETQYF
J gene: TRBJ1-2; clone size: .; V gene: TRBV7-9; D gene: .; CDR3 DNA: TGTGCCAGCAGCCTGACCCTCGCGGCACGAGGTGGCTACACCTTC; CDR3 protein: CASSLTLAARGGYTF
J gene: TRBJ1-1; clone size: few; V gene: TRBV4-1; D gene: TRBD1; CDR3 DNA: TGCGCCAGCAGCCCAGGGGGGCCGGCCACTGAAGCTTTCTTT; CDR3 protein: CASSPGGPATEAFF
J gene: TRBJ1-1; clone size: many; V gene: TRBV2; D gene: .; CDR3 DNA: TGTGCCAGCACCCTGACAGCAACCATGAACACTGAAGCTTTCTTT; CDR3 protein: CASTLTATMNTEAFF
J gene: TRBJ1-1; clone size: few; V gene: TRBV28; D gene: .; CDR3 DNA: TGTGCCAGCAGTTTATCGCCCCCCCCAGGGGAAGAGCCTGAAGCTTTCTTT; CDR3 protein: CASSLSPPPGEEPEAFF
J gene: TRBJ2-2; clone size: many; V gene: TRBV5-6; D gene: .; CDR3 DNA: TGTGCCAGCAGCTTGGCCGTTGGCGGGGAGCTGTTTTTT; CDR3 protein: CASSLAVGGELFF
J gene: TRBJ1-5; clone size: few; V gene: TRBV5-5; D gene: .; CDR3 DNA: TGTGCCAGCAGCTTGAGAGGGGGGGTGGGCAGCAATCAGCCCCAGCATTTT; CDR3 protein: CASSLRGGVGSNQPQHF
J gene: TRBJ1-2; clone size: many; V gene: TRBV13; D gene: TRBD1; CDR3 DNA: TGTGCCAGCAGCTTCGGGACAGGGGCTGGCTACACCTTC; CDR3 protein: CASSFGTGAGYTF
J gene: TRBJ1-3; clone size: .; V gene: TRBV5-6; D gene: .; CDR3 DNA: TGTGCCAGCAGCTTGCCTTCAGGGCCTGGAAACACCATATATTTT; CDR3 protein: CASSLPSGPGNTIYF
J gene: TRBJ1-6; clone size: .; V gene: TRBV4-3; D gene: TRBD1; CDR3 DNA: TGCGCCAGCAGCCAATCGGACAGGTCCAATTCACCCCTCCACTTT; CDR3 protein: CASSQSDRSNSPLHF
J gene: TRBJ1-2; clone size: many; V gene: TRBV11-3; D gene: TRBD1; CDR3 DNA: TGTGCCAGCAGCTTAGATCTGGGACAGACCTTCAACTATGGCTACACCTTC; CDR3 protein: CASSLDLGQTFNYGYTF
J gene: TRBJ2-5; clone size: many; V gene: TRBV20-1; D gene: TRBD1; CDR3 DNA: TGCAGTGCTTCGGACAGGGCAGAGACCCAGTACTTC; CDR3 protein: CSASDRAETQYF
J gene: TRBJ1-2; clone size: .; V gene: TRBV7-2; D gene: TRBD1; CDR3 DNA: TGTGCCAGCAGCCAGGGGGGGGCTTCGGGGTATGGCTACACCTTC; CDR3 protein: CASSQGGASGYGYTF
J gene: TRBJ1-1; clone size: few; V gene: TRBV9; D gene: .; CDR3 DNA: TGTGCCAGCTCAAAAAGAGGAGACAGTTTTAACACTGAAGCTTTCTTT; CDR3 protein: CASSKRGDSFNTEAFF
J gene: TRBJ1-6; clone size: .; V gene: TRBV24-1; D gene: .; CDR3 DNA: TGTGCCACCAGTGAAAACTCGGCTTGGGATTCACCCCTCCACTTT; CDR3 protein: CATSENSAWDSPLHF
J gene: TRBJ1-1; clone size: .; V gene: TRBV6-2/TRBV6-3; D gene: TRBD1; CDR3 DNA: TGTGCCAGCAGTGAACTGAAGGGACAGGGTATCAGGAACACTGAAGCTTTCTTT; CDR3 protein: CASSELKGQGIRNTEAFF
J gene: TRBJ2-7; clone size: many; V gene: TRBV20-1; D gene: .; CDR3 DNA: TGCAGTGCTAGTTGGGACCGCTCCTACGAGCAGTACTTC; CDR3 protein: CSASWDRSYEQYF
J gene: TRBJ1-2; clone size: many; V gene: TRBV2; D gene: .; CDR3 DNA: TGTGCCAGCAGTGTATCACAGAGCTATGGCTACACCTTC; CDR3 protein: CASSVSQSYGYTF
J gene: TRBJ1-4; clone size: many; V gene: TRBV7-2; D gene: .; CDR3 DNA: TGTGCCAGTAGTGTGGACAGAGGTGAAAAACTGTTTTTT; CDR3 protein: CASSVDRGEKLFF
J gene: TRBJ1-2; clone size: .; V gene: TRBV6-5; D gene: .; CDR3 DNA: TGTGCCAGCAGTTACTCCTTCCAGGGACTTAACGGCTATGGCTACACCTTC; CDR3 protein: CASSYSFQGLNGYGYTF
J gene: TRBJ1-4; clone size: many; V gene: TRBV28; D gene: .; CDR3 DNA: TGTGCCAGCAGCTCCAGGGTTTCAACTAATGAAAAACTGTTTTTT; CDR3 protein: CASSSRVSTNEKLFF
J gene: TRBJ2-5; clone size: many; V gene: TRBV2; D gene: .; CDR3 DNA: TGTGCCTCACTACTGGAGACCCAGTACTTC; CDR3 protein: CASLLETQYF
J gene: TRBJ1-1; clone size: many; V gene: TRBV6-2/TRBV6-3; D gene: .; CDR3 DNA: TGTGCCAGCAGTGATGATTCTATAGGGGCAGGGAGTTTTGGAGACACTGAAGCTTTCTTT; CDR3 protein: CASSDDSIGAGSFGDTEAFF
J gene: TRBJ2-4; clone size: many; V gene: TRBV12-3/TRBV12-4; D gene: TRBD1; CDR3 DNA: TGTGCCAGCAGTCAGACAGGGCGGGTCGCCAAAAACATTCAGTACTTC; CDR3 protein: CASSQTGRVAKNIQYF
J gene: TRBJ2-2; clone size: .; V gene: TRBV6-1; D gene: .; CDR3 DNA: TGTGCCGGCAGCTTAGGGACCGGGGAGCTGTTTTTT; CDR3 protein: CAGSLGTGELFF
J gene: TRBJ1-2; clone size: many; V gene: TRBV2; D gene: .; CDR3 DNA: TGTGCCAGCAGTGACAGGGGAGGCAACTATGGCTACACCTTC; CDR3 protein: CASSDRGGNYGYTF
J gene: TRBJ2-4; clone size: .; V gene: TRBV12-3/TRBV12-4; D gene: .; CDR3 DNA: TGTGCCAGCAGGTACAGGGCAGGGGACATTCAGTACTTC; CDR3 protein: CASRYRAGDIQYF
J gene: TRBJ2-3; clone size: many; V gene: TRBV29-1; D gene: TRBD1; CDR3 DNA: TGCAGCGTTGAAGACCCACAGGGGTATAGCACAGATACGCAGTATTTT; CDR3 protein: CSVEDPQGYSTDTQYF